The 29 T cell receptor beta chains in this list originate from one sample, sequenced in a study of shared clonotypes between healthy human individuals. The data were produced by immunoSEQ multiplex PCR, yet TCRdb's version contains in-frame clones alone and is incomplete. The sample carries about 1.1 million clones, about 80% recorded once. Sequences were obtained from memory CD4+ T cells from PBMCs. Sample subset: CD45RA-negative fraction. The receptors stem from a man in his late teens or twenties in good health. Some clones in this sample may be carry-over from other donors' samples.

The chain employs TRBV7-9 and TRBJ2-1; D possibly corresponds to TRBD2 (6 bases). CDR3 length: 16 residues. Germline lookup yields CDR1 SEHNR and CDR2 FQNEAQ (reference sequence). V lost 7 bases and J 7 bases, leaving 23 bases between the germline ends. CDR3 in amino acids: CASKPAGDSLGNEQFF. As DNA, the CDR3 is TGTGCCAGCAAACCCGCCGGGGACTCCCTTGGGAATGAGCAGTTCTTC.

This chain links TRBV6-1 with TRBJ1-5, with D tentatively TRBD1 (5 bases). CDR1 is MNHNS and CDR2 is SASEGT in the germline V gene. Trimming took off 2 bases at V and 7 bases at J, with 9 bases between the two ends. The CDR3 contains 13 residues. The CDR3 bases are TGTGCCAGCAGTGAATTTGAGGGGCAGCCCCAGCATTTT. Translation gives CASSEFEGQPQHF.

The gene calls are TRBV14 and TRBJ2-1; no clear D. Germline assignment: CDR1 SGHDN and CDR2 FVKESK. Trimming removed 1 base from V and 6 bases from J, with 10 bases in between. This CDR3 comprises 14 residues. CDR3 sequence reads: CASSQVGLLNEQFF. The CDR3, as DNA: TGTGCCAGCAGCCAAGTGGGCCTCCTCAATGAGCAGTTCTTC.

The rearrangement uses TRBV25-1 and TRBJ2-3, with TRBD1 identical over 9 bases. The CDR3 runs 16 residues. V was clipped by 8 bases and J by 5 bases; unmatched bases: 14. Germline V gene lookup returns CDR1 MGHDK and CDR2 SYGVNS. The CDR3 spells CASSPGGTGRGDTQYF. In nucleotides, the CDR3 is TGTGCCAGCTCACCCGGGGGGACAGGGAGAGGAGATACGCAGTATTTT.

The CDR3: CSILAQGAGDTQYF. CDR3 DNA sequence: TGCAGCATACTCGCTCAGGGGGCAGGTGATACGCAGTATTTT. This sequence joins TRBV29-1 and TRBJ2-3, with TRBD1 matching over 8 bases. Germline V lookup: CDR1 SQVTM, CDR2 ANQGSEA. The CDR3 totals 14 residues. V lost 8 bases and J lost 6; bases outside the gene matches: 13.

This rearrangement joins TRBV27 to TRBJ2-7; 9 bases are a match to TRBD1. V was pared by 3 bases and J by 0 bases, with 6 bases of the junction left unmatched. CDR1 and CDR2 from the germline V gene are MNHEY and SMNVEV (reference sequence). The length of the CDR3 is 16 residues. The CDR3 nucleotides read TGTGCCAGCAGTTTCTCGGCGGGACAGGGCTCCTACGAGCAGTACTTC. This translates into CASSFSAGQGSYEQYF.

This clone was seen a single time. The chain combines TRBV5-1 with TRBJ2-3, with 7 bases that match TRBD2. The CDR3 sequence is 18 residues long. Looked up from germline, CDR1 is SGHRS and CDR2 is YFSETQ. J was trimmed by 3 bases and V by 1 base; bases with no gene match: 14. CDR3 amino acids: CASSLSVLGSRGTDTQYF. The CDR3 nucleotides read TGCGCCAGCAGCTTGTCTGTTTTAGGCTCGCGGGGGACAGATACGCAGTATTTT.

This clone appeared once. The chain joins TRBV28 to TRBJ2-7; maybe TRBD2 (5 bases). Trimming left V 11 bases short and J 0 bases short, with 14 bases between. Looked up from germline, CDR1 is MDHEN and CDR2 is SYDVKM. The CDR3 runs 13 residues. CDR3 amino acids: CAAGLASSYEQYF. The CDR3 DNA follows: TGTGCCGCCGGACTTGCCAGCTCCTACGAGCAGTACTTC. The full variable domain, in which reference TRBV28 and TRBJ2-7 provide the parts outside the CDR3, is DVKVTQSSRYLVKRTGEKVFLECVQDMDHENMFWYRQDPGLGLRLIYFSYDVKMKEKGDIPEGYSVSREKKERFSLILESASTNQTSMYLCAAGLASSYEQYFGPGTRLTVT.

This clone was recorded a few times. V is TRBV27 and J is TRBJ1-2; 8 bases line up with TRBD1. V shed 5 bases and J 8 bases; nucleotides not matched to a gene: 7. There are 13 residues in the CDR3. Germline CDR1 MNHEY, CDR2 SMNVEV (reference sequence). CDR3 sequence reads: CASSADRVGGYTF. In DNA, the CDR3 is TGTGCCAGCAGTGCGGACAGGGTGGGGGGCTACACCTTC.

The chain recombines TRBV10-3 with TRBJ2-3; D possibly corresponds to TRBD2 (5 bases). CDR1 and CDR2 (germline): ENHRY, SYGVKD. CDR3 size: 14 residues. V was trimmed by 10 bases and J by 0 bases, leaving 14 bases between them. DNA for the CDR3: TGTGCCACAGCAGCGGCAGCCAGCACAGATACGCAGTATTTT. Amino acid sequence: CATAAAASTDTQYF.

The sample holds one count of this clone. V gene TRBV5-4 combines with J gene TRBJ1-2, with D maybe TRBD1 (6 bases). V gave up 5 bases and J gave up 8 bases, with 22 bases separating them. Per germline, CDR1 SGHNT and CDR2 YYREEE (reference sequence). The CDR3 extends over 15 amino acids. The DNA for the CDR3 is TGTGCCAGCAGTTGGTCGGCCGCAGGGGTCCCCGGCTACACCTTC. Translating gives CASSWSAAGVPGYTF.

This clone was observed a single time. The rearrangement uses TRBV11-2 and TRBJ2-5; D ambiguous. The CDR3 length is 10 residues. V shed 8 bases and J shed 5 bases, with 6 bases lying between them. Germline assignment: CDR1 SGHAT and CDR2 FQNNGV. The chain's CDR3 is CASGRETQYF. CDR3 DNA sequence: TGTGCCAGCGGTAGGGAGACCCAGTACTTC.

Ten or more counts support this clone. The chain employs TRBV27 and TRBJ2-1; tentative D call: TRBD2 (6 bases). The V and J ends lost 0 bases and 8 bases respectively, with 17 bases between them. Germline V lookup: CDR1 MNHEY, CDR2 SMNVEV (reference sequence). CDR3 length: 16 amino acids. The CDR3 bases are TGTGCCAGCAGTTTATCCTTTGACGGGAGCTCGGATGAGCAGTTCTTC. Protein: CASSLSFDGSSDEQFF.

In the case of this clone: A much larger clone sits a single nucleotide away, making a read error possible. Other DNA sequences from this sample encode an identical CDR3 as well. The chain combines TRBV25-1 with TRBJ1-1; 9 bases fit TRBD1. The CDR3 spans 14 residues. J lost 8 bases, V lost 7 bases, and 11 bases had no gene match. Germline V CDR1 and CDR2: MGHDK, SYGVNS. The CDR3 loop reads CASIKQGAQTEAFF. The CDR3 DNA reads TGTGCCAGCATTAAACAGGGGGCGCAAACCGAAGCTTTCTTT.

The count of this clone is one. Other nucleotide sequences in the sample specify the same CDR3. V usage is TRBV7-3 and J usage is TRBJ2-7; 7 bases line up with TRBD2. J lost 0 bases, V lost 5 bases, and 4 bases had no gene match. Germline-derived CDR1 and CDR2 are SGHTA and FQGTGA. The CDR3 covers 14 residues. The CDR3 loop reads CASSPRGSSYEQYF. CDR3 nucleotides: TGTGCCAGCAGCCCTCGCGGGAGCTCCTACGAGCAGTACTTC.

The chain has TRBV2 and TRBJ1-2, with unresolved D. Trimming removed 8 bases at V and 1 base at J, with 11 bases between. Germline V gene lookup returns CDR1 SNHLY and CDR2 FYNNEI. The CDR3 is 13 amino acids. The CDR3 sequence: CASGREGNYGYTF. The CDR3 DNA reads TGTGCCAGCGGGAGAGAGGGTAACTATGGCTACACCTTC.

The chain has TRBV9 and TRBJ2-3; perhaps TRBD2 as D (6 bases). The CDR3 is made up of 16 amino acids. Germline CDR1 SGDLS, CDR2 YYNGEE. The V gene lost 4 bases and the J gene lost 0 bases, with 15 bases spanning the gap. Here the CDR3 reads CASSPRENPSTDTQYF. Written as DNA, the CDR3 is TGTGCCAGCAGCCCCCGGGAGAACCCTAGCACAGATACGCAGTATTTT.

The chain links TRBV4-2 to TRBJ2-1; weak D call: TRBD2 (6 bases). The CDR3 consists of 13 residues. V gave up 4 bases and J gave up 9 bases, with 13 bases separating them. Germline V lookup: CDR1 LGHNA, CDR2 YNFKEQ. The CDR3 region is CASSPMGGVEQFF. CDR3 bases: TGTGCCAGCAGCCCCATGGGCGGGGTTGAGCAGTTCTTC.

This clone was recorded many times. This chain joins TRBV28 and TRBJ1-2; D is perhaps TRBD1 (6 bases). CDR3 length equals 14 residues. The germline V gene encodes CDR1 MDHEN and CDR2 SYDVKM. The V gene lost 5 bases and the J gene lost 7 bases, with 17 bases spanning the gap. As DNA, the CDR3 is TGTGCCAGCAGTCGCCCCAAGGGGGGCATTGGCTACACCTTC. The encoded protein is CASSRPKGGIGYTF.

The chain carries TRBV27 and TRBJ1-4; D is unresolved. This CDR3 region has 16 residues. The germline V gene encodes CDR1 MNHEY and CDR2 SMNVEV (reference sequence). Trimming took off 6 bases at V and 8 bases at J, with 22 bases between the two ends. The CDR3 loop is CASRPLSSLESEKLFF. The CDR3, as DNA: TGTGCCAGCAGACCACTGTCCAGTCTTGAGAGCGAAAAACTGTTTTTT.

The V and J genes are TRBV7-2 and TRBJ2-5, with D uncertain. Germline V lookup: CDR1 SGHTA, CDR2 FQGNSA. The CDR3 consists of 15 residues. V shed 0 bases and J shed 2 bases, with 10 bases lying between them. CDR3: CASSLAAQVQETQYF. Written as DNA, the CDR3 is TGTGCCAGCAGCTTAGCGGCGCAGGTACAAGAGACCCAGTACTTC.

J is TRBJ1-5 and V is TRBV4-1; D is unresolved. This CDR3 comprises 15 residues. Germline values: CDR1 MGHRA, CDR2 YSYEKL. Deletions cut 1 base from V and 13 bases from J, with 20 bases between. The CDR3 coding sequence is TGCGCCAGCAGCCAAGGTTTCATTTATCCCACGACACAGCATTTT. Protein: CASSQGFIYPTTQHF.

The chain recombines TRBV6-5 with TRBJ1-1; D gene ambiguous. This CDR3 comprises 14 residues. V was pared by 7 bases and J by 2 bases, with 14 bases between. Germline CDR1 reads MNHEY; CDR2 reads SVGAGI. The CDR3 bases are TGTGCCAGCATCCTTGGAGGGTCAAACACTGAAGCTTTCTTT. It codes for CASILGGSNTEAFF.

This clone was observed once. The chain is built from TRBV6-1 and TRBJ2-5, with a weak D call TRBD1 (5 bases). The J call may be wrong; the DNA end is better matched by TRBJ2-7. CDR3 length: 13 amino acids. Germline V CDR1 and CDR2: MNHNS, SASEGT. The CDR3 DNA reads TGTGCCACCTCCTTGGACACTCCCTACGAGCAGTACTTC. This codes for CATSLDTPYEQYF.

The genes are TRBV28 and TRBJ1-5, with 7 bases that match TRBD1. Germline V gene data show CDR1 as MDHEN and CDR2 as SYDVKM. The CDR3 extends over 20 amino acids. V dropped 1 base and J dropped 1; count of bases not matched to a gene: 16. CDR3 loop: CASSLSNWARGETSNQPQHF. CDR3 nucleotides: TGTGCCAGCAGTTTATCTAATTGGGCCAGGGGGGAGACGAGCAATCAGCCCCAGCATTTT.

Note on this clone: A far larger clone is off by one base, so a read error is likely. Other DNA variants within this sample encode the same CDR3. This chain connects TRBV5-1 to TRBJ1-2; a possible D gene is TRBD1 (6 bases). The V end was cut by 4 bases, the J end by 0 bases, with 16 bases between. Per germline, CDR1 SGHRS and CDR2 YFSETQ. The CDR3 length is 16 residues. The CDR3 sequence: CASSLGPEGANYGYTF. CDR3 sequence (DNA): TGCGCCAGCAGCCTGGGTCCCGAGGGGGCTAACTATGGCTACACCTTC.

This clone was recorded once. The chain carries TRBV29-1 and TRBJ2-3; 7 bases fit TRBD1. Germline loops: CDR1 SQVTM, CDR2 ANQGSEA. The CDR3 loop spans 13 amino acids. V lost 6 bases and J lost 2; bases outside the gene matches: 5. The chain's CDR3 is CSVAGQATDTQYF. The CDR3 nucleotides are TGCAGCGTAGCTGGACAGGCCACAGATACGCAGTATTTT.

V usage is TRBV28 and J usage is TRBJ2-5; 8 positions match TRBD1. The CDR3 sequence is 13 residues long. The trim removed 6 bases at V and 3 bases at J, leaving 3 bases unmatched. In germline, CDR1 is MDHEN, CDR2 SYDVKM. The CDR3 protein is CASRLQGEETQYF. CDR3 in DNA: TGTGCCAGCAGGCTACAGGGGGAAGAGACCCAGTACTTC.

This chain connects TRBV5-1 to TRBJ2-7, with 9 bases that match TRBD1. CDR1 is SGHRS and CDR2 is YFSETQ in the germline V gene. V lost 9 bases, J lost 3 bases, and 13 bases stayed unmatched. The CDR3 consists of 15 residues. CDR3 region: CATTKSTGGLYEQYF. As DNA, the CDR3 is TGCGCCACGACCAAATCCACAGGGGGCCTCTACGAGCAGTACTTC. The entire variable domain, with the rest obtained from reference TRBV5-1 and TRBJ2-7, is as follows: KAGVTQTPRYLIKTRGQQVTLSCSPISGHRSVSWYQQTPGQGLQFLFEYFSETQRNKGNFPGRFSGRQFSNSRSEMNVSTLELGDSALYLCATTKSTGGLYEQYFGPGTRLTVT.